The rows below give T cell receptor beta chains drawn from one sample of a study of T cell responses to AZD1222 COVID-19 vaccine. Produced via immunoSEQ multiplex PCR; TCRdb's table is partial and in-frame only. Of 120,000 or so clones listed, about 90% are singletons. The source was peripheral blood, collected on day 0 of AZD1222 vaccination. The receptors originated from an adult in good health. Both conserved end residues are part of each CDR3. Clone size appears in some rows only: once, few, many, or a class for an expanded clone.

len,abundance,j_gene,v_gene,CDR3aa
14,-,TRBJ1-5,TRBV28,CASARTLSNQPQHF
14,-,TRBJ2-7,TRBV7-3,CASSLGQAGDEQYF
14,once,TRBJ2-3,TRBV28,CASPPGTWPDTQYF
12,-,TRBJ2-5,TRBV12-3/TRBV12-4,CASRDPWETQYF
14,-,TRBJ1-3,TRBV6-5,CASTEQGYGNTIYF
15,-,TRBJ2-7,TRBV29-1,CSVKLPQGRSYEQYF
16,once,TRBJ1-2,TRBV28,CASSSPQGGGGRGYTF
11,-,TRBJ2-7,TRBV28,CASSFLYEQYF
19,-,TRBJ2-6,TRBV29-1,CSVESRRTGGRSGANVLTF
12,-,TRBJ2-7,TRBV2,CASGRPSYEQYF
16,once,TRBJ1-2,TRBV6-1,CASSEAAAGRGYGYTF
13,-,TRBJ1-1,TRBV19,CASSAQGRAEAFF
13,-,TRBJ1-6,TRBV4-1,CASSQDVHSPLHF
13,-,TRBJ1-1,TRBV29-1,CSVGDLINTEAFF
13,-,TRBJ2-1,TRBV29-1,CSVGTSSYNEQFF
15,-,TRBJ2-1,TRBV7-3,CASSLRGTSYNEQFF
15,-,TRBJ2-7,TRBV5-1,CASRRVAGGDYEQYF
17,once,TRBJ2-3,TRBV4-1,CASSQALGAIGTDTQYF
17,-,TRBJ1-1,TRBV27,CASSLFRTGALNTEAFF
15,-,TRBJ2-5,TRBV5-1,CASSLARAGEETQYF
14,-,TRBJ2-7,TRBV5-1,CASSSIRTGPEQYF
15,few,TRBJ1-2,TRBV5-1,CASSSGGGGGYGYTF
13,-,TRBJ1-5,TRBV25-1,CASSELVNQPQHF
15,-,TRBJ1-4,TRBV19,CASSPRQSLMRKLFF
12,-,TRBJ1-1,TRBV6-5,CASSPGQAEAFF
17,-,TRBJ2-1,TRBV4-2,CASSQVGALNSYNEQFF
17,-,TRBJ1-6,TRBV7-3,CASSLTGGSSYNSPLHF
11,-,TRBJ2-1,TRBV27,CASSRGYEQFF
14,once,TRBJ2-7,TRBV9,CASSSSGRADEQYF
16,-,TRBJ2-5,TRBV5-6,CASSLGTTELRETQYF
15,-,TRBJ2-7,TRBV6-2/TRBV6-3,CASSGAGVSSYEQYF